These 32 T cell receptor beta chains were all obtained from the same sample, sequenced in a study of blood T cell repertoires in COVID-19. This table comes from immunoSEQ multiplex PCR, and its TCRdb copy is limited to in-frame clones, with some not included. The data hold around 64,000 clones, with roughly two thirds observed a single time. Sequencing input: PBMCs or T cells enriched from blood (not recorded which). These receptors were collected from a woman in her sixties who had been exposed to COVID-19.

The chain couples TRBV27 to TRBJ1-2; the D gene is possibly TRBD1 (5 bases). V shed 5 bases and J shed 4 bases, with 14 bases lying between them. CDR1 and CDR2 (germline): MNHEY, SMNVEV (reference sequence). The length of the CDR3 is 14 residues. This chain's CDR3 is CASSQTQGSYGYTF. In nucleotides, the CDR3 is TGTGCCAGCAGTCAAACCCAGGGCAGCTATGGCTACACCTTC.

The chain uses TRBV6-8 and TRBJ1-1; 7 bases match TRBD1. CDR3 length equals 13 residues. The ends lost 4 bases at V and 5 bases at J; junction bases unmatched: 4. CDR1 is MNHGY, CDR2 SAAAGT, per germline. CDR3 nucleotides: TGTGCCAGCAGTTCCGAACAGGGGACTGAAGCTTTCTTT. Amino acids: CASSSEQGTEAFF.

The chain combines TRBV3-1 (or the pseudogene TRBV3-2) with TRBJ1-2, with 8 nucleotides matching TRBD1. The germline CDR1 and CDR2 sequences are LGHDT and YNNKEL (reference sequence). Germline trimming cut 1 base from V and 3 bases from J; bases unmatched to any gene: 1. This CDR3 region has 14 residues. Here the CDR3 reads CASSQADRDYGYTF. The DNA for the CDR3 is TGTGCCAGCAGCCAAGCGGACAGGGACTATGGCTACACCTTC.

This clone was recorded once. The rearrangement uses TRBV25-1 and TRBJ2-5; 7 bases fit TRBD2. This CDR3 has 14 amino acids. V lost 7 bases to trimming and J lost 3 bases; unmatched junction nucleotides: 8. CDR1 MGHDK and CDR2 SYGVNS come from the germline V gene. The CDR3 region is CASKISSGEETQYF. In nucleotides, the CDR3 is TGTGCCAGCAAGATCTCTAGCGGAGAAGAGACCCAGTACTTC.

This sequence joins TRBV10-3 and TRBJ2-3; a possible D gene is TRBD2 (6 bases). CDR1 ENHRY and CDR2 SYGVKD come from the germline V gene. This CDR3 comprises 14 residues. V was shortened by 6 bases and J by 0 bases, with 10 bases between the two germline ends. CDR3 sequence: CAISPAGSTDTQYF. CDR3 nucleotides: TGTGCCATCAGCCCAGCGGGTAGCACAGATACGCAGTATTTT.

This chain connects TRBV10-3 to TRBJ2-7, with 8 bases lining up with TRBD1. Germline CDR1 and CDR2: ENHRY and SYGVKD. Germline trimming cut 0 bases from V and 4 bases from J; bases unmatched to any gene: 5. The CDR3 totals 15 residues. This chain's CDR3 is CAISESGGQVYEQYF. In DNA, the CDR3 is TGTGCCATCAGTGAGTCAGGGGGACAGGTTTACGAGCAGTACTTC.

This clone came up a few times. The chain is built from TRBV2 and TRBJ1-1; TRBD1 aligns across 10 bases. Germline V gene sequence: CDR1 SNHLY, CDR2 FYNNEI. The CDR3 totals 15 residues. Trimming at V came to 6 bases and at J to 2 bases, leaving 6 bases not matched to a gene. Written as DNA, the CDR3 is TGTGCCAGCAGGCGGACAGGGGGATCCAACACTGAAGCTTTCTTT. As protein: CASRRTGGSNTEAFF. Full variable domain (missing parts from reference TRBV2 and TRBJ1-1): EPEVTQTPSHQVTQMGQEVILRCVPISNHLYFYWYRQILGQKVEFLVSFYNNEISEKSEIFDDQFSVERPDGSNFTLKIRSTKLEDSAMYFCASRRTGGSNTEAFFGQGTRLTVV.

This chain uses TRBV2 with TRBJ2-3; 11 nucleotides align to TRBD1. Germline V gene lookup returns CDR1 SNHLY and CDR2 FYNNEI. This CDR3 has 15 amino acids. The J segment lost 3 bases and the V segment lost 6 bases, leaving 5 bases of the junction unmatched. Here the CDR3 DNA reads TGTGCCAGCAGGGGGGACAGGGGGAGGACAGATACGCAGTATTTT. It encodes CASRGDRGRTDTQYF.

The genes are TRBV11-1 and TRBJ2-2, with a weak D call TRBD1 (5 bases). This CDR3 region has 13 residues. V lost 5 bases, J lost 5 bases, and 9 bases lay in between. Germline CDR1 reads SGHAT; CDR2 reads FQDESV (reference sequence). CDR3 DNA: TGTGCCAGCAGCCAGGGATTTACCGGGGAGCTGTTTTTT. Amino acid sequence: CASSQGFTGELFF.

This rearrangement joins TRBV6-5 to TRBJ2-7; D not resolved. Trimming pared 6 bases from V and 3 bases from J, leaving 9 bases between. CDR1 is MNHEY, CDR2 SVGAGI, per germline. This CDR3 is 12 amino acids long. The CDR3 DNA is TGTGCCAGCAGGGGCCTATTCTACGAGCAGTACTTC. It yields the protein CASRGLFYEQYF.

The chain couples TRBV9 to TRBJ1-5; 7 nucleotides agree with TRBD1. Trimming at V came to 4 bases and at J to 1 base, leaving 5 bases not matched to a gene. This CDR3 region has 15 residues. CDR1 SGDLS and CDR2 YYNGEE come from the germline V gene. The DNA of the CDR3 is TGTGCCAGCAGCCTTACAGGGGAGAGCAATCAGCCCCAGCATTTT. Translated, it gives CASSLTGESNQPQHF.

This clone was seen only a few times. The chain joins TRBV28 to TRBJ2-3; D remains ambiguous. The germline CDR1 and CDR2 sequences are MDHEN and SYDVKM. The germline V and J ends were trimmed by 6 bases and 0 bases, with 19 bases remaining between them. CDR3 length: 17 amino acids. The CDR3 region is CASRERQASTSTDTQYF. The DNA for the CDR3 is TGTGCCAGCAGGGAAAGGCAGGCCTCAACCAGCACAGATACGCAGTATTTT.

V and J are TRBV2 and TRBJ2-7, with 8 bases matching TRBD2. In germline, CDR1 is SNHLY, CDR2 FYNNEI. The CDR3 length is 14 residues. J gave up 4 bases and V 5 bases, and 7 bases lay outside the gene matches. The CDR3 reads CASSQLAEYYEQYF. The CDR3 DNA reads as TGTGCCAGCAGTCAACTAGCGGAATATTACGAGCAGTACTTC.

The CDR3 reads CASSLNRVPYEQYF. Here the CDR3 DNA reads TGTGCCAGCAGTCTAAACAGGGTCCCCTACGAGCAGTACTTC. This chain connects TRBV28 to TRBJ2-7, with D possibly matching TRBD1 (6 bases). V was cut by 5 bases and J by 2 bases, with 13 bases left in between. Germline CDR1 and CDR2: MDHEN and SYDVKM. The CDR3 is 14 amino acids.

This clone came up a few times. The chain combines TRBV28 with TRBJ1-4, with 7 bases matching TRBD1. The CDR3 spans 16 residues. Losses at the gene ends were 6 bases for V and 0 bases for J; bases not matched to a gene: 7. Germline V gene data show CDR1 as MDHEN and CDR2 as SYDVKM. CDR3 in DNA: TGTGCCAGCAGAACAGGGGCACGGGCAACTAATGAAAAACTGTTTTTT. This sequence encodes CASRTGARATNEKLFF.

This clone was counted at least ten times. The chain employs TRBV5-6 and TRBJ1-4; D unclear. This CDR3 spans 15 amino acids. V lost 0 bases to trimming and J lost 8 bases, with 14 bases between them. Germline values: CDR1 SGHDT, CDR2 YYEEEE. The CDR3 DNA reads as TGTGCCAGCAGCTTGGGCCTGTCTACGAGGGAAAAACTGTTTTTT. Translation: CASSLGLSTREKLFF.

This sequence joins TRBV24-1 and TRBJ1-2; TRBD1 matches 9 bases. The CDR3 runs 13 residues. Trimming removed 6 bases from V and 8 bases from J; junction bases left unmatched: 6. Germline V lookup: CDR1 KGHDR, CDR2 SFDVKD. The CDR3 loop is CATSTGTGIGYTF. The CDR3, as DNA: TGTGCCACCAGTACCGGGACAGGGATAGGCTACACCTTC.

This chain links TRBV6-5 with TRBJ2-7, with TRBD1 as a possible D gene (6 bases). This CDR3 is built from 13 residues. CDR1 and CDR2 (germline): MNHEY, SVGAGI. V gave up 7 bases and J gave up 4 bases, with 14 bases separating them. The CDR3 sequence: CASNRGQRYEQYF. The CDR3 DNA is TGTGCCAGCAACAGAGGACAGCGATACGAGCAGTACTTC.

The chain links TRBV5-3 to TRBJ1-4, with D unclear. TRBV5-3 is known as an ORF, though its function is uncertain. The CDR3 runs to 17 residues. The V end lost 0 bases, the J end lost 8 bases, and 20 bases lay between the germline ends. DNA of the CDR3: TGTGCCAGAAGCTTGGCGCCGGCCGGAGGGAGAGGCGAAAAACTGTTTTTT. It encodes CARSLAPAGGRGEKLFF.

Only one count was recorded for this clone. V and J are TRBV7-2 and TRBJ1-2; unclear D gene. This CDR3 comprises 12 residues. The germline CDR1 and CDR2 sequences are SGHTA and FQGNSA. The ends were cut back, 6 bases at V and 0 bases at J, with 5 bases in the middle. The CDR3 loop reads CASSLANYGYTF. The CDR3, as DNA: TGTGCCAGCAGTCTAGCTAACTATGGCTACACCTTC. The full variable domain, its missing parts supplied by reference TRBV7-2 and TRBJ1-2, is GAGVSQSPSNKVTEKGKDVELRCDPISGHTALYWYRQSLGQGLEFLIYFQGNSAPDKSGLPSDRFSAERTGGSVSTLTIQRTQQEDSAVYLCASSLANYGYTFGSGTRLTVV.

This chain joins TRBV7-2 and TRBJ2-2; 8 bases are a match to TRBD1. The germline V gene has CDR1 SGHTA and CDR2 FQGNSA. The CDR3 is 17 residues long. The V segment lost 6 bases and the J segment 3 bases; nucleotides outside the gene matches: 12. The CDR3 DNA reads TGTGCCAGCAGTTCTCCATGGGACAGGCCTTACACCGGGGAGCTGTTTTTT. Its translation is CASSSPWDRPYTGELFF.

V gene TRBV6-6 combines with J gene TRBJ1-1; D possibly corresponds to TRBD1 (5 bases). The CDR3 spans 14 residues. V gave up 6 bases and J gave up 1 base, with 12 bases separating them. Looked up from germline, CDR1 is MNHNY and CDR2 is SVGAGI (reference sequence). This CDR3 reads CASRLPQGNTEAFF. In DNA, the CDR3 is TGTGCCAGCAGATTACCCCAGGGGAACACTGAAGCTTTCTTT.

In DNA form, the CDR3 reads TGTGCCAGCAGTCCCACGAACCAGGAAGAGACCCAGTACTTC. Protein product: CASSPTNQEETQYF. The chain carries TRBV6-5 and TRBJ2-5; D ambiguous. Germline V gene data show CDR1 as MNHEY and CDR2 as SVGAGI. This CDR3 has 14 amino acids. V was trimmed by 5 bases and J by 3 bases, leaving 13 bases between them.

The gene calls are TRBV28 and TRBJ1-2, with D uncertain. This CDR3 has 14 residues. Between the trimmed V and J ends, which lost 3 bases and 8 bases, there was a span of 16 bases. CDR1 and CDR2 (germline): MDHEN, SYDVKM. The CDR3 here is CASSFRSMRGGYTF. The CDR3 region has the DNA TGTGCCAGCAGTTTTCGCTCAATGCGGGGAGGCTACACCTTC.

This clone was picked up one time. The chain employs TRBV2 and TRBJ2-4, with D possibly matching TRBD1 (6 bases). Per the germline V gene, CDR1 is SNHLY and CDR2 is FYNNEI. This CDR3 region has 18 residues. Trimming shortened V by 4 bases and J by 0 bases, and 19 bases separated the two germline ends. For the CDR3, the DNA is TGTGCCAGCAGTGGTTGGGACATAGATACTCTAGCCAAAAACATTCAGTACTTC. Its translation is CASSGWDIDTLAKNIQYF.

V gene TRBV21-1 combines with J gene TRBJ1-2; the table names TRBD1, a call not compared with the DNA. TRBV21-1 is tagged as a pseudogene. The CDR3 contains 12 residues. CDR3 protein: CASQRDRDGYTF. The CDR3 DNA sequence: TGTGCCAGCCAAAGGGACAGAGATGGCTACACCTTC.

CDR3 sequence reads: CASSLEGGGLGNTEAFF. CDR3 DNA: TGTGCCAGCAGCTTGGAAGGAGGTGGGCTCGGGAACACTGAAGCTTTCTTT. The chain carries TRBV5-8 and TRBJ1-1; no clear D gene. V was pared by 0 bases and J by 1 base, with 16 bases between. Germline CDR1 is SGHTS and CDR2 is YDEGEE. The CDR3 has 17 amino acids.

The gene calls are TRBV21-1 and TRBJ1-4; no DNA check was done on the table's D call, TRBD1. TRBV21-1 is marked as a pseudogene. The CDR3 extends over 16 amino acids. The DNA of the CDR3 is TGTGCCAGCACCCCGGATCAAGGGGCGACGAATGAAAAACTGTTTTTT. Translated: CASTPDQGATNEKLFF.

The J gene is TRBJ2-3, the V gene TRBV6-5; a weak D match, TRBD2 (6 bases). Trimming stripped 6 bases from V and 1 base from J, with 8 bases between. This CDR3 comprises 13 residues. CDR1 is MNHEY and CDR2 is SVGAGI in the germline V gene. This CDR3 is CASRRDRTDTQYF. The CDR3 DNA reads as TGTGCCAGCAGGCGGGATCGCACAGATACGCAGTATTTT.

V is TRBV9 and J is TRBJ2-7; D gene uncertain. This CDR3 region has 15 residues. The germline V gene has CDR1 SGDLS and CDR2 YYNGEE. Between the trimmed V and J ends, which lost 1 base and 7 bases, there was a span of 18 bases. The CDR3 DNA reads as TGTGCCAGCAGCGTAAGCCGGCTACCCCAGGCGGAGCAGTACTTC. Encoded protein: CASSVSRLPQAEQYF. Full variable domain (missing parts from reference TRBV9 and TRBJ2-7): DSGVTQTPKHLITATGQRVTLRCSPRSGDLSVYWYQQSLDQGLQFLIQYYNGEERAKGNILERFSAQQFPDLHSELNLSSLELGDSALYFCASSVSRLPQAEQYFGPGTRLTVT.

The CDR3 region has the DNA TGTGCCAGCAGCCAAGAGGCTCCGGGAATTAATGAAAAACTGTTTTTT. Translated, it gives CASSQEAPGINEKLFF. The chain is built from TRBV3-1 (or the pseudogene TRBV3-2) and TRBJ1-4; D is undetermined. V gave up 0 bases and J gave up 4 bases, with 12 bases separating them. The CDR3 runs to 16 residues. Germline CDR1 is LGHDT and CDR2 is YNNKEL (reference sequence).

The chain carries TRBV29-1 and TRBJ1-6; D is uncertain. Germline-derived CDR1 and CDR2 are SQVTM and ANQGSEA. This CDR3 contains 16 residues. The CDR3, as DNA: TGCAGTGAAATACACTCCGACATTCGCCCACAGCCATCCCTCCACTTT. Protein sequence: CSEIHSDIRPQPSLHF.